The next 20 T cell receptor beta chains were all read from a single sample in a study of blood T cell repertoires in COVID-19. TCRdb's copy holds only in-frame clones and misses some; the assay was immunoSEQ multiplex PCR. This table has a few hundred thousand clones, roughly 87% appearing once. The sequenced sample was peripheral blood. These receptors all come from a man in his forties or fifties with active or convalescent COVID-19.

Of note for this clone: This sample also contains other DNA sequences that code for the same CDR3. The rearrangement joins TRBV7-9 to TRBJ2-7; a possible D gene is TRBD1 (6 bases). Germline V gene sequence: CDR1 SEHNR, CDR2 FQNEAQ (reference sequence). The CDR3 covers 14 residues. Trimming took off 2 bases at V and 1 base at J, with 9 bases between the two ends. The CDR3 nucleotides read TGTGCCAGCAGCTTAAGGACAGCATCCTACGAGCAGTACTTC. Translating gives CASSLRTASYEQYF.

The V and J genes are TRBV28 and TRBJ1-1; D is perhaps TRBD1 (5 bases). Looked up from germline, CDR1 is MDHEN and CDR2 is SYDVKM. V was clipped by 6 bases and J by 3 bases, with 11 bases between them. The CDR3 is 13 amino acids. The CDR3 bases are TGTGCCAGCAGGGGGCAGGTGGACACTGAAGCTTTCTTT. It yields the protein CASRGQVDTEAFF.

The V gene is TRBV9, the J gene TRBJ1-2; 8 nucleotides align to TRBD1. V gave up 3 bases and J gave up 5 bases; unmatched junction bases: 9. Germline-derived CDR1 and CDR2 are SGDLS and YYNGEE. The CDR3 loop spans 15 amino acids. CDR3 bases: TGTGCCAGCAGCGCGCGCCCTACAGGGGGGTATGGCTACACCTTC. Residues: CASSARPTGGYGYTF.

The rearrangement uses TRBV18 and TRBJ1-1; D is possibly TRBD1 (5 bases). Trimming took off 3 bases at V and 6 bases at J, with 17 bases between the two ends. This CDR3 spans 15 amino acids. Germline CDR1 and CDR2: KGHSH and LQKENI. CDR3 DNA sequence: TGTGCCAGCTCACCCTCGTCCGGGACTAAGTCTGAAGCTTTCTTT. Amino acid sequence: CASSPSSGTKSEAFF.

The chain combines TRBV7-3 with TRBJ2-3, with D hard to call. Trimming took off 5 bases at V and 2 bases at J, with 14 bases between the two ends. Germline CDR1 and CDR2: SGHTA and FQGTGA. CDR3 length equals 15 residues. CDR3 amino acids: CASSPPGADTDTQYF. In nucleotides, the CDR3 is TGTGCCAGCAGCCCCCCGGGTGCGGACACAGATACGCAGTATTTT.

V is TRBV28 and J is TRBJ2-2; 9 positions agree with TRBD1. V shed 6 bases and J 2 bases; nucleotides not matched to a gene: 4. Germline assignment: CDR1 MDHEN and CDR2 SYDVKM. CDR3 size: 15 residues. The CDR3 loop reads CASRGTGRNTGELFF. For the CDR3, the DNA is TGTGCCAGCAGAGGGACAGGGCGCAACACCGGGGAGCTGTTTTTT.

The gene calls are TRBV5-1 and TRBJ2-1, with 7 bases identical to TRBD2. Germline V CDR1 and CDR2: SGHRS, YFSETQ. The trim removed 4 bases at V and 3 bases at J, leaving 1 base unmatched. The CDR3 spans 13 residues. This CDR3 reads CASSTGGYNEQFF. The CDR3 bases are TGCGCCAGCAGCACGGGGGGCTACAATGAGCAGTTCTTC.

V gene TRBV11-2 combines with J gene TRBJ1-1; 8 bases are a match to TRBD1. Losses at the gene ends were 5 bases for V and 6 bases for J; bases not matched to a gene: 8. Germline CDR1 is SGHAT and CDR2 is FQNNGV. The CDR3 runs 14 residues. The chain's CDR3 is CASSLQGAYAEAFF. CDR3 nucleotides: TGTGCCAGCAGCCTCCAGGGGGCTTATGCTGAAGCTTTCTTT.

The CDR3 sequence is CSVPGIYEQYF. CDR3 sequence (DNA): TGCAGTGTTCCGGGGATCTACGAGCAGTACTTC. This chain joins TRBV20-1 and TRBJ2-7, with a possible D match to TRBD2 (5 bases). Deletions cut 7 bases from V and 3 bases from J, with 10 bases between. The length of the CDR3 is 11 residues. Germline CDR1 DFQATT, CDR2 SNEGSKA (reference sequence).

This clone was detected once. This chain links TRBV28 with TRBJ2-5; perhaps TRBD2 as D (7 bases). In germline, CDR1 is MDHEN, CDR2 SYDVKM. This CDR3 has 16 residues. Trimming pared 6 bases from V and 4 bases from J, leaving 21 bases between. The CDR3 DNA is TGTGCCAGCAGCCAAGGGGGGGGTGGGCAACGAGAGACCCAGTACTTC. Protein sequence: CASSQGGGGQRETQYF.

The chain uses TRBV7-9 and TRBJ1-2; 7 bases line up with TRBD1. This CDR3 region has 14 residues. V lost 5 bases and J lost 4; bases outside the gene matches: 7. Germline CDR1 reads SEHNR; CDR2 reads FQNEAQ (reference sequence). The CDR3 region has the DNA TGTGCCAGCAGCCTAGGGACAGCAAGCTATGGCTACACCTTC. It specifies CASSLGTASYGYTF.

The chain recombines TRBV30 with TRBJ1-5; D is uncertain. Trimming took off 0 bases at V and 4 bases at J, with 13 bases between the two ends. The germline V gene encodes CDR1 GTSNPN and CDR2 SVGIG (reference sequence). This CDR3 has 15 amino acids. The CDR3 region is CAWSVRLGANQPQHF. In DNA, the CDR3 is TGTGCCTGGAGTGTACGGCTAGGAGCGAATCAGCCCCAGCATTTT.

Here the CDR3 reads CASGGGSGSFLGAEQFF. In DNA, the CDR3 is TGTGCTAGTGGTGGGGGGAGCGGGAGCTTTTTAGGTGCTGAGCAGTTCTTC. The genes are TRBV12-5 and TRBJ2-1; 8 positions agree with TRBD2. Germline assignment: CDR1 LGHNT and CDR2 FRNRAP. The length of the CDR3 is 17 residues. V was pared by 5 bases and J by 9 bases, with 18 bases of the junction left unmatched. Full variable domain (remainder filled in from reference TRBV12-5 and TRBJ2-1): DARVTQTPRHKVTEMGQEVTMRCQPILGHNTVFWYRQTMMQGLELLAYFRNRAPLDDSGMPKDRFSAEMPDATLATLKIQPSEPRDSAVYFCASGGGSGSFLGAEQFFGPGTRLTVL.

CDR3 DNA sequence: TGCGCCAGCAGCTTGGGGACAGGAAACTATGGCTACACCTTC. It translates to CASSLGTGNYGYTF. This chain uses TRBV5-1 with TRBJ1-2; 7 nucleotides align to TRBD1. V trimming: 0 bases; J trimming: 2 bases; junction bases outside the gene matches: 1. This CDR3 region has 14 residues. CDR1 and CDR2 from the germline V gene are SGHRS and YFSETQ. Full variable domain (rest looked up from reference TRBV5-1 and TRBJ1-2): KAGVTQTPRYLIKTRGQQVTLSCSPISGHRSVSWYQQTPGQGLQFLFEYFSETQRNKGNFPGRFSGRQFSNSRSEMNVSTLELGDSALYLCASSLGTGNYGYTFGSGTRLTVV.

V and J are TRBV28 and TRBJ1-2; the D gene is possibly TRBD1 (5 bases). The germline gives CDR1 MDHEN, CDR2 SYDVKM. The CDR3 covers 15 residues. Trimming removed 4 bases from V and 3 bases from J, with 15 bases in between. In DNA form, the CDR3 reads TGTGCCAGCAGTTCCCCAGGCGGGGGAGACTATGGCTACACCTTC. Translating it yields CASSSPGGGDYGYTF.

This clone has a single count. The chain carries TRBV7-3 and TRBJ2-3; 7 nucleotides align to TRBD1. CDR1 and CDR2 (germline): SGHTA, FQGTGA. Trimming cost V 5 bases and J 0 bases; bases outside gene matches: 11. The CDR3 contains 17 residues. The CDR3 protein is CASSPRAGTESTDTQYF. CDR3 nucleotide sequence: TGTGCCAGCAGCCCCCGAGCCGGGACAGAGAGCACAGATACGCAGTATTTT. The full variable domain, in which reference TRBV7-3 and TRBJ2-3 provide the parts outside the CDR3, is GAGVSQTPSNKVTEKGKYVELRCDPISGHTALYWYRQSLGQGPEFLIYFQGTGAADDSGLPNDRFFAVRPEGSVSTLKIQRTERGDSAVYLCASSPRAGTESTDTQYFGPGTRLTVL.

The genes are TRBV5-1 and TRBJ2-3; 9 nucleotides line up with TRBD2. Germline loops: CDR1 SGHRS, CDR2 YFSETQ. Trimming removed 1 base from V and 1 base from J; junction bases left unmatched: 10. The CDR3 runs to 18 residues. As DNA, the CDR3 is TGCGCCAGCAGCTTGCCAAGCGGGGGGATCTTCGGCACAGATACGCAGTATTTT. It is translated as CASSLPSGGIFGTDTQYF.

This sequence joins TRBV2 and TRBJ2-2; 14 positions match TRBD2. Trimming took 6 bases from V and 3 from J; bases not matched to a gene: 6. CDR1 and CDR2 from the germline V gene are SNHLY and FYNNEI. CDR3 length equals 17 residues. The CDR3: CASRGGTSGGHTGELFF. CDR3 in DNA: TGTGCCAGCAGGGGAGGGACTAGCGGGGGCCACACCGGGGAGCTGTTTTTT. The whole variable domain, remainder taken from reference TRBV2 and TRBJ2-2, is EPEVTQTPSHQVTQMGQEVILRCVPISNHLYFYWYRQILGQKVEFLVSFYNNEISEKSEIFDDQFSVERPDGSNFTLKIRSTKLEDSAMYFCASRGGTSGGHTGELFFGEGSRLTVL.

The chain links TRBV4-1 to TRBJ1-2; D may be TRBD1 (5 bases). Germline V gene lookup returns CDR1 MGHRA and CDR2 YSYEKL. Trimming cost V 1 base and J 5 bases, with 17 bases left between them. The CDR3 has 16 amino acids. The CDR3 bases are TGCGCCAGCAGCCAAGTAGTCTTCAGGGATGGGTATGGCTACACCTTC. It is translated as CASSQVVFRDGYGYTF.

This clone was recorded once. The genes are TRBV19 and TRBJ2-1, with unresolved D. Germline CDR1 is LNHDA and CDR2 is SQIVND (reference sequence). The V and J ends lost 5 bases and 4 bases respectively, with 9 bases between them. The CDR3 spans 13 residues. CDR3 in amino acids: CASSGYSYNEQFF. The CDR3 DNA reads as TGTGCCAGTAGTGGATACAGTTACAATGAGCAGTTCTTC.